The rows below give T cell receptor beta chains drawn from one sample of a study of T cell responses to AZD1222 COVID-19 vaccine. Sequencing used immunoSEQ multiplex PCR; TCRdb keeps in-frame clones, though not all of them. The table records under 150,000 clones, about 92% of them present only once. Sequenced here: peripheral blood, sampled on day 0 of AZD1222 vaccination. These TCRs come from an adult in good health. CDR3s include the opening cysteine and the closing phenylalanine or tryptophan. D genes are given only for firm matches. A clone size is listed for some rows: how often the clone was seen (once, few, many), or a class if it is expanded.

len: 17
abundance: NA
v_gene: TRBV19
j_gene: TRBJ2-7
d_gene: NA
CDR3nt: TGTGCCAGTAGTAAGACGGTGGGCTACCGGATGGGTTACGAGCAGTACTTC
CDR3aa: CASSKTVGYRMGYEQYF

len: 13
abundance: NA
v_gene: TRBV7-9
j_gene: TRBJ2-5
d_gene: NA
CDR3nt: TGTGCCAGCAGGACAGGGAGGGTAGAGACCCAGTACTTC
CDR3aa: CASRTGRVETQYF

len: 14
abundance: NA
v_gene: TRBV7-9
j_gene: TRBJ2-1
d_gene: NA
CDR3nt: TGTGCCAGCAGCTTAACGGGGGTCTACAATGAGCAGTTCTTC
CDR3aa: CASSLTGVYNEQFF

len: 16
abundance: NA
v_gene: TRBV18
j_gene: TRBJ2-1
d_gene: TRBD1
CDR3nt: TGTGCCAGCTCCCATGAACGACAGGGGTCCTACAATGAGCAGTTCTTC
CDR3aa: CASSHERQGSYNEQFF

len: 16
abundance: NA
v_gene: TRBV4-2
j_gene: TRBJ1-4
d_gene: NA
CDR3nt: TGTGCCAGCAGCCTCAGCGAAGGGAAACGGCGGGAAAAACTGTTTTTT
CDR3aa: CASSLSEGKRREKLFF

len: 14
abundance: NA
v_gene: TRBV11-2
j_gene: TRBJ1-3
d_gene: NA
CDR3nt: TGTGCCAGCAGGGGAGGGAACTCTGGAAACACCATATATTTT
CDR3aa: CASRGGNSGNTIYF

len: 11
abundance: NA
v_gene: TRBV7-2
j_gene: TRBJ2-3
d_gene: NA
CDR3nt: TGTGCCAGCAGCTCTCAACGGACGCAGTATTTT
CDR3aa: CASSSQRTQYF

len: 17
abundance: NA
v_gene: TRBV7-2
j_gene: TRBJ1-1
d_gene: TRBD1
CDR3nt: TGTGCCAGCAGCTTAGCGTGGAGGGGGCGAATAGTCACTGAAGCTTTCTTT
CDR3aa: CASSLAWRGRIVTEAFF

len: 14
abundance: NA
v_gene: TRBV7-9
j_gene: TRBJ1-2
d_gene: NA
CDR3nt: TGTGCCAGCAGCTTAGGGACGCTGAACTATGGCTACACCTTC
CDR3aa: CASSLGTLNYGYTF

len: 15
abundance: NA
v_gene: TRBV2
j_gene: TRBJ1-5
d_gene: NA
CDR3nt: TGTGCCAGCAGTGAACTGGGAAATAGCAATCAGCCCCAGCATTTT
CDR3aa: CASSELGNSNQPQHF

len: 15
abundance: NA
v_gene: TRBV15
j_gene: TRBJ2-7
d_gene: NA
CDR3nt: TGTGCCACCAGCAGAGATCAGGTTGGTACCTACGAGCAGTACTTC
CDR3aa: CATSRDQVGTYEQYF

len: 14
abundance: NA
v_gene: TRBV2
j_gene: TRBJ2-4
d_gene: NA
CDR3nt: TGTGCCAGCAGTCCCCTACAGGGGGGGGACATTCAGTACTTC
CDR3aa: CASSPLQGGDIQYF

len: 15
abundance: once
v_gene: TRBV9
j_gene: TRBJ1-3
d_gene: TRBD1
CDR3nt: TGTGCCAGCAGCCAGGGGGACAGGGGGCTGAACACCATATATTTT
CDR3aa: CASSQGDRGLNTIYF

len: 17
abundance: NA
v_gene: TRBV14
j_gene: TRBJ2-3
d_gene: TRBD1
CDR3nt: TGTGCCAGCAGCCAAGCTCGGCAACTGGACAGGGGTGATACGCAGTATTTT
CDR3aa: CASSQARQLDRGDTQYF